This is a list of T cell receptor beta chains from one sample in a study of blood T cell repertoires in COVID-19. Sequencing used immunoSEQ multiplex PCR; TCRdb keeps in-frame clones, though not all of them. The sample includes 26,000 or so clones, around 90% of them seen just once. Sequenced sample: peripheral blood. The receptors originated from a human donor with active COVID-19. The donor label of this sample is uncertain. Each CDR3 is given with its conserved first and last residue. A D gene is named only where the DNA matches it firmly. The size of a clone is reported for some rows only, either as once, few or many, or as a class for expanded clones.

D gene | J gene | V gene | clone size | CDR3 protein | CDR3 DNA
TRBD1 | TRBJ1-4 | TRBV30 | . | CAWSHGQGNEKLFF | TGTGCCTGGAGTCACGGACAGGGTAATGAAAAACTGTTTTTT
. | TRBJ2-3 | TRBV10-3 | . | CAISGQGSTDTQYF | TGTGCCATCAGTGGTCAGGGGAGCACAGATACGCAGTATTTT
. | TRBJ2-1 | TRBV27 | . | CASSLWSGQSSYNEQFF | TGTGCCAGCAGTTTATGGTCAGGACAAAGCTCCTACAATGAGCAGTTCTTC
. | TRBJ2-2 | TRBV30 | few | CAWINNFAGELFF | TGTGCCTGGATAAATAATTTCGCCGGGGAGCTGTTTTTT
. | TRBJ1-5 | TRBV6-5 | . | CASSYSAGGNQPQHF | TGTGCCAGCAGTTACTCTGCAGGGGGCAATCAGCCCCAGCATTTT
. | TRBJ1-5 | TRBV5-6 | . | CASSLGQFQPQHF | TGTGCCAGCAGCTTGGGGCAATTTCAGCCCCAGCATTTT
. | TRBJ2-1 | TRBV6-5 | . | CASSLAGSSYNEQFF | TGTGCCAGCAGTTTAGCTGGGAGCTCCTACAATGAGCAGTTCTTC
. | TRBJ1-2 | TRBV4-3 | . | CASSQSRATNYGYTF | TGCGCCAGCAGCCAATCCAGGGCTACGAACTATGGCTACACCTTC
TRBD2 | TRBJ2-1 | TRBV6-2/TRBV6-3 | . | CASSGGLAAYNEQFF | TGTGCCAGCAGTGGGGGACTAGCGGCTTACAATGAGCAGTTCTTC
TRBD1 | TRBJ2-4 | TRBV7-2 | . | CASSSRQGRNIQYF | TGTGCCAGCAGCTCGCGACAGGGGAGGAACATTCAGTACTTC
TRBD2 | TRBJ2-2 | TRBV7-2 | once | CASSLALAGAGELFF | TGTGCCAGCAGCTTAGCGCTAGCGGGAGCCGGGGAGCTGTTTTTT
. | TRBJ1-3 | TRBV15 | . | CATSRVHREPGNTIYF | TGTGCCACCAGCAGGGTCCACAGGGAACCTGGAAACACCATATATTTT
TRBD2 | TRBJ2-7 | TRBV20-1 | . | CSASGTSGPYEQYF | TGCAGTGCTAGTGGCACTAGCGGACCCTACGAGCAGTACTTC
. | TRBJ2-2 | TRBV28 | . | CASSFPTLTGELFF | TGTGCCAGCAGTTTCCCTACCTTGACCGGGGAGCTGTTTTTT
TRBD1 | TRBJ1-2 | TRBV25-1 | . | CASSDPRGGGDFGYTF | TGTGCCAGCAGTGACCCCCGTGGAGGGGGCGATTTCGGCTACACCTTC
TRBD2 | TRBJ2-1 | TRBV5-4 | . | CASSLDSSGFEQFF | TGTGCCAGCAGCTTGGATTCTAGCGGTTTTGAGCAGTTCTTC
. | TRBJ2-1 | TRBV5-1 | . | CASSLASPSSLNEQFF | TGCGCCAGCAGCTTGGCGAGTCCTAGTTCGCTGAATGAGCAGTTCTTC
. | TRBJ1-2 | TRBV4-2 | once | CASSQDLRGSGYTF | TGTGCCAGCAGCCAAGATCTTAGGGGGTCTGGCTACACCTTC
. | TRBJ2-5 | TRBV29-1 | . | CSVVQGGQIQYF | TGCAGCGTTGTCCAGGGTGGGCAGATCCAGTACTTC
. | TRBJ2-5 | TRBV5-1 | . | CASRPHRPIQETQYF | TGCGCCAGCAGACCCCACAGGCCCATCCAAGAGACCCAGTACTTC
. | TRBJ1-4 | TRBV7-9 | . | CASSSGRTNEKLFF | TGTGCCAGCAGCTCGGGGAGGACTAATGAAAAACTGTTTTTT
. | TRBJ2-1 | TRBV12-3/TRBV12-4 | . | CASSLSGINEQFF | TGTGCCAGCAGTTTGTCCGGGATCAATGAGCAGTTCTTC
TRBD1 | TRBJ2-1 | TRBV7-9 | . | CASSRDSYNEQFF | TGTGCCAGCAGTCGGGACAGCTACAATGAGCAGTTCTTC
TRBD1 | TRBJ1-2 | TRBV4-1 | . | CASSQGDRDHGYTF | TGCGCCAGCAGCCAAGGGGACAGGGACCATGGCTACACCTTC
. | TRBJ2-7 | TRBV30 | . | CAWSVFLRGFEQYF | TGTGCCTGGAGTGTATTTTTAAGAGGGTTCGAGCAGTACTTC
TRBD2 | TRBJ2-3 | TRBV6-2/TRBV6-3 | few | CASSGAGALTDTQYF | TGTGCCAGCAGTGGAGCGGGGGCACTCACAGATACGCAGTATTTT
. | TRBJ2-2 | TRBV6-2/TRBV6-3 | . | CASSYSIWTANTGELFF | TGTGCCAGCAGTTACTCGATTTGGACAGCGAACACCGGGGAGCTGTTTTTT
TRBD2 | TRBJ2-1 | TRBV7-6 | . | CASSLVAGGSHNEQFF | TGTGCCAGCAGCTTAGTGGCGGGAGGGTCACACAATGAGCAGTTCTTC
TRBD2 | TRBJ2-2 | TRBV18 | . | CASSTTAAGGGENGELFF | TGTGCCAGCTCAACCACTGCAGCGGGGGGCGGAGAGAACGGGGAGCTGTTTTTT
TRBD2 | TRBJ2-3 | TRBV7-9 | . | CASSLTSGNTDTQYF | TGTGCCAGCAGCCTCACTAGCGGGAACACAGATACGCAGTATTTT
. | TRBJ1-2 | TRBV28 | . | CASGAGAYYGYTF | TGTGCCAGCGGGGCAGGCGCGTACTATGGCTACACCTTC
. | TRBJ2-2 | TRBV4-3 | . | CASSQVQGRGELFF | TGCGCCAGCAGCCAAGTCCAGGGGCGAGGGGAGCTGTTTTTT
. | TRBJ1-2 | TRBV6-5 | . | CATGGRGRYGYTF | TGTGCCACGGGGGGGAGGGGTCGTTATGGCTACACCTTC
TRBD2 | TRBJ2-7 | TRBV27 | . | CATNDGGAYEQYF | TGTGCCACCAATGACGGGGGGGCATACGAGCAGTACTTC
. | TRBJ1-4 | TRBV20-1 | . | CSASRQEGEKLFF | TGCAGTGCTAGTCGGCAGGAGGGTGAAAAACTGTTTTTT
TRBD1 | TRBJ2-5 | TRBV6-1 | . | CASSEDRETQYF | TGTGCCAGCAGTGAGGACAGGGAGACCCAGTACTTC
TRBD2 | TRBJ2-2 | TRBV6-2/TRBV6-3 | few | CASSYPTWGGGTPGELFF | TGTGCCAGCAGTTACCCAACCTGGGGCGGGGGGACCCCCGGGGAGCTGTTTTTT
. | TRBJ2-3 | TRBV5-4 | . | CASSSTGGWGTDTQYF | TGTGCCAGCAGCTCAACGGGGGGCTGGGGCACAGATACGCAGTATTTT
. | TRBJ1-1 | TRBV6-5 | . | CASSTTDRPTEAFF | TGTGCCAGCAGTACCACGGACAGACCCACTGAAGCTTTCTTT
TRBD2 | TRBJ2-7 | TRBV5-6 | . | CASSQLAGAAARVYEQYF | TGTGCCAGCAGCCAGCTAGCGGGGGCCGCGGCCAGGGTCTACGAGCAGTACTTC
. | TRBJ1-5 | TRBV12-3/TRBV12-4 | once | CASSPYSNQPQHF | TGTGCCAGCAGCCCTTATAGCAATCAGCCCCAGCATTTT
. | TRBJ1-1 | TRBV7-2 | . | CASREAGRNTEAFF | TGTGCCAGCAGAGAAGCAGGGCGGAACACTGAAGCTTTCTTT
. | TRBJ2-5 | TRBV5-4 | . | CASSLGGEYGETQYF | TGTGCCAGCAGCTTGGGTGGAGAATACGGGGAGACCCAGTACTTC
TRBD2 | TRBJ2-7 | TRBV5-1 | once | CASSSPRAGGPYEQYF | TGCGCCAGCAGCTCTCCTAGGGCGGGAGGGCCCTACGAGCAGTACTTC
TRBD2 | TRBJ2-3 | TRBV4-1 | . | CASSPLRLAGGTDTQYF | TGCGCCAGCAGCCCCCTTCGACTAGCGGGAGGCACAGATACGCAGTATTTT
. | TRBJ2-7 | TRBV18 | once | CASSPLPLTGSSYEQYF | TGTGCCAGCTCGCCCCTCCCCCTCACAGGGTCTAGCTACGAGCAGTACTTC
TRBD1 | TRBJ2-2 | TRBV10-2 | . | CASGRDRETGELFF | TGCGCCAGCGGCCGGGACAGGGAGACCGGGGAGCTGTTTTTT
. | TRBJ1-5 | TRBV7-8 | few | CASSLRQNNQPQHF | TGTGCCAGCAGTCTCCGACAGAACAATCAGCCCCAGCATTTT
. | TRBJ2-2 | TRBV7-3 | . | CASSPGRTGELFF | TGTGCCAGCAGCCCTGGTCGGACCGGGGAGCTGTTTTTT
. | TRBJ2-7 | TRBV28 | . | CASSPLEVRTYEQYF | TGTGCCAGCAGCCCGCTAGAAGTTCGGACCTACGAGCAGTACTTC
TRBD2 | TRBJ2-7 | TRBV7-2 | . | CASSPIREASGGTYEQYF | TGTGCCAGCAGCCCGATCCGGGAGGCAAGCGGGGGCACCTACGAGCAGTACTTC
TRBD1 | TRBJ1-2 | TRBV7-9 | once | CASSSGGAGGYTF | TGTGCCAGCAGTTCAGGGGGCGCGGGTGGCTACACCTTC
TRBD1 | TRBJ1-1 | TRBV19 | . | CASSIVDRGNTEAFF | TGTGCCAGTAGTATAGTGGACAGGGGGAACACTGAAGCTTTCTTT
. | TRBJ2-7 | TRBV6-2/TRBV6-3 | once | CASSYSKGLEQYF | TGTGCCAGCAGTTACTCGAAGGGGCTCGAGCAGTACTTC
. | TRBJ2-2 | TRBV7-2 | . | CASSLGGGLGTGELFF | TGTGCCAGCAGCTTAGGTGGAGGACTTGGCACCGGGGAGCTGTTTTTT
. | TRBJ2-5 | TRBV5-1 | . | CASSSLEDGGQETQYF | TGCGCCAGCAGCTCGCTGGAGGACGGAGGACAAGAGACCCAGTACTTC
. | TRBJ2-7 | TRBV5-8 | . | CASRVRGSYEQYF | TGTGCCTCACGGGTCCGGGGCTCCTACGAGCAGTACTTC
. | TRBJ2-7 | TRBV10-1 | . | CASSDSLSRYEQYF | TGCGCCAGCAGTGACAGTCTCAGCAGGTACGAGCAGTACTTC
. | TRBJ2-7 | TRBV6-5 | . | CASRRDSYEQYF | TGTGCCAGCAGACGCGACAGTTACGAGCAGTACTTC